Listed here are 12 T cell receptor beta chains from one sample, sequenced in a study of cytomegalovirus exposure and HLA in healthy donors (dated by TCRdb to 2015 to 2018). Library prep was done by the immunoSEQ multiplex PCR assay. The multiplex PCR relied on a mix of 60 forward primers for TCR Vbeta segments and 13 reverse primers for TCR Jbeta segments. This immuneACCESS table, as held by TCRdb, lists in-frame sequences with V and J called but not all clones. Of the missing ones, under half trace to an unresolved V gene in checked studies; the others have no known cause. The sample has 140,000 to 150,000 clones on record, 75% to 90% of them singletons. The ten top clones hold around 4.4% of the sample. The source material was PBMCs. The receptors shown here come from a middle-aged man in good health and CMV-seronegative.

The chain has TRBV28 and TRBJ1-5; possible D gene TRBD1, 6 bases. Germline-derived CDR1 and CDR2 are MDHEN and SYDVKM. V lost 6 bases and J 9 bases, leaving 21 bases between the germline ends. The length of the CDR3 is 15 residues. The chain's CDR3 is CASSQGTLVVRPQHF. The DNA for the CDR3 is TGTGCCAGCAGCCAAGGGACATTGGTGGTACGGCCCCAGCATTTT. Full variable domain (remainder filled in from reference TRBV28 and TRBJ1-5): DVKVTQSSRYLVKRTGEKVFLECVQDMDHENMFWYRQDPGLGLRLIYFSYDVKMKEKGDIPEGYSVSREKKERFSLILESASTNQTSMYLCASSQGTLVVRPQHFGDGTRLSIL.

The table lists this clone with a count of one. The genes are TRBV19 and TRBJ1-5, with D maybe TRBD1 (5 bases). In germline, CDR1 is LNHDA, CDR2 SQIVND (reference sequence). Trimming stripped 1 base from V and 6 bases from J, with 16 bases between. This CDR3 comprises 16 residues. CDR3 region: CASSIVGDSFSQPQHF. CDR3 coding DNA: TGTGCCAGTAGTATAGTGGGGGACTCGTTCTCTCAGCCCCAGCATTTT.

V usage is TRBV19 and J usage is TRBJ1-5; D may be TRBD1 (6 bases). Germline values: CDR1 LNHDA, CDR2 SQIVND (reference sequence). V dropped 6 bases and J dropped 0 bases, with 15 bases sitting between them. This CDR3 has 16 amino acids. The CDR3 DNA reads TGTGCCAGTAGGCAGCAGGGGATTAGTAGCAATCAGCCCCAGCATTTT. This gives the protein CASRQQGISSNQPQHF.

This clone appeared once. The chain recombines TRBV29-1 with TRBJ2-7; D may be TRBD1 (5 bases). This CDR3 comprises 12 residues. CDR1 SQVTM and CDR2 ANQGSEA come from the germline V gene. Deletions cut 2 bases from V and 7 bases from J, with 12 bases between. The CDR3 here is CSVEQLGQEQYF. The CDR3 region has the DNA TGCAGCGTTGAACAATTGGGGCAAGAGCAGTACTTC.

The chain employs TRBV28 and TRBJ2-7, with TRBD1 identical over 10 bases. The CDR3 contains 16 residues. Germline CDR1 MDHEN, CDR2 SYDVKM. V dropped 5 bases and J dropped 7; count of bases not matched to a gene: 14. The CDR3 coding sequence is TGTGCCAGCAGTCCGGCCGGGACAGGGGAACGGACAGAGCAGTACTTC. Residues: CASSPAGTGERTEQYF. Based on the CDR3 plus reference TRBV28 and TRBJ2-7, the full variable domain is DVKVTQSSRYLVKRTGEKVFLECVQDMDHENMFWYRQDPGLGLRLIYFSYDVKMKEKGDIPEGYSVSREKKERFSLILESASTNQTSMYLCASSPAGTGERTEQYFGPGTRLTVT.

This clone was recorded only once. The CDR3 protein is CASGTGKGLATDTQYF. CDR3 nucleotides: TGTGCCAGCGGGACAGGGAAGGGGCTCGCCACAGATACGCAGTATTTT. The V gene is TRBV14, the J gene TRBJ2-3; TRBD1 agrees at 9 bases. Per the germline V gene, CDR1 is SGHDN and CDR2 is FVKESK. V shed 8 bases, J shed 2 bases, and the junction held 11 bases outside the gene matches. The CDR3 loop spans 16 amino acids.

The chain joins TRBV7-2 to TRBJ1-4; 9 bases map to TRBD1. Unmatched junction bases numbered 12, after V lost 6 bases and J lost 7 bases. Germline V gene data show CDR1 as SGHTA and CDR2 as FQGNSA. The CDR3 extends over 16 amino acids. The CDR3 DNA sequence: TGTGCCAGCAGTTTACAGGGGGCGCGTCCGAGTGAAAAACTGTTTTTT. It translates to CASSLQGARPSEKLFF.

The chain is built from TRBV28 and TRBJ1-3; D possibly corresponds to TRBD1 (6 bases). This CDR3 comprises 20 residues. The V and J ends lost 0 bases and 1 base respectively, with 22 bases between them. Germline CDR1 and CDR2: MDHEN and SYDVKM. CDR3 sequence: CASSLWYHPSDRSSGNTIYF. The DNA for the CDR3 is TGTGCCAGCAGTTTATGGTACCATCCCTCCGACAGGAGTTCTGGAAACACCATATATTTT.

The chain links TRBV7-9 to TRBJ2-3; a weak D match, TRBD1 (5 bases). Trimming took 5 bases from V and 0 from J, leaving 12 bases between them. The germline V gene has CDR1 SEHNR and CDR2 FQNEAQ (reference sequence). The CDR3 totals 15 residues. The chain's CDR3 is CASSPDTFSTDTQYF. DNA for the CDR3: TGTGCCAGCAGCCCGGACACTTTCAGCACAGATACGCAGTATTTT.

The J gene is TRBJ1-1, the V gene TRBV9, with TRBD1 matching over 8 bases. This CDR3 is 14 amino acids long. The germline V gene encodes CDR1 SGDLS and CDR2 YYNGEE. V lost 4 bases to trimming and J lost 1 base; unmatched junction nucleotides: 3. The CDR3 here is CASSRQGKNTEAFF. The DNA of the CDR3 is TGTGCCAGCAGCCGACAGGGGAAGAACACTGAAGCTTTCTTT.

The CDR3 coding sequence is TGTGCCAGCAGCCGAGGTAGCGGGGGGACCGGTACCTACGAGCAGTACTTC. Translation gives CASSRGSGGTGTYEQYF. The chain carries TRBV7-8 and TRBJ2-7; 10 bases fit TRBD2. Germline loops: CDR1 SGHVS, CDR2 FQNEAQ. The ends lost 5 bases at V and 2 bases at J; junction bases unmatched: 12. The CDR3 is made up of 17 amino acids. Using reference TRBV7-8 and TRBJ2-7 for the parts outside the CDR3, the full variable domain is GAGVSQSPRYKVAKRGQDVALRCDPISGHVSLFWYQQALGQGPEFLTYFQNEAQLDKSGLPSDRFFAERPEGSVSTLKIQRTQQEDSAVYLCASSRGSGGTGTYEQYFGPGTRLTVT.

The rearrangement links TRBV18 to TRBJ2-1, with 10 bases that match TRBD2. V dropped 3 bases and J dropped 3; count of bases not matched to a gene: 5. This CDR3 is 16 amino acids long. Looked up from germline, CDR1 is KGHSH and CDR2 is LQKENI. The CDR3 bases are TGTGCCAGCTCACCTCCCGGGACTAGCGACTACAATGAGCAGTTCTTC. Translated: CASSPPGTSDYNEQFF. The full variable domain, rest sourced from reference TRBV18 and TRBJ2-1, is NAGVMQNPRHLVRRRGQEARLRCSPMKGHSHVYWYRQLPEEGLKFMVYLQKENIIDESGMPKERFSAEFPKEGPSILRIQQVVRGDSAAYFCASSPPGTSDYNEQFFGPGTRLTVL.